The clone carrying this T cell receptor (beta chain) was seen once. What it binds is not known. Germline and junction disagree at one end, which may indicate a read error. The donors belonged to the roughly 110-subject validation cohort, separate from the roughly 710-subject first cohort. This CDR3 spans 8 amino acids. Germline lookup yields CDR1 SGHTA and CDR2 FQGNSA. The sample comes from a study of cytomegalovirus exposure and HLA in healthy donors. Study results and limitations: Under in vitro conditions, a few CMV-associated chains were confirmed as specific for CMV antigens. First-cohort TCR clusters tended to co-occur in the 90 to 150 validation repertoires, a later analysis found. Both high specificity and high sensitivity reportedly marked the classifier's diagnosis of cytomegalovirus status.

Data came from immunoSEQ multiplex PCR; TCRdb stores just in-frame clones and leaves some out. The sample lists 100,000 to 150,000 clones; approximately 94% were seen once. Sample: PBMCs. The TCR comes from a man aged 18-30 years in good health and CMV-seronegative. V is TRBV7-2 and J is TRBJ2-7; TRBD1 is a possible D gene (5 bases). This chain's CDR3 is CATTPRDF. The CDR3 nucleotides are TGTGCCACCACGCCCAGGGACTTC.